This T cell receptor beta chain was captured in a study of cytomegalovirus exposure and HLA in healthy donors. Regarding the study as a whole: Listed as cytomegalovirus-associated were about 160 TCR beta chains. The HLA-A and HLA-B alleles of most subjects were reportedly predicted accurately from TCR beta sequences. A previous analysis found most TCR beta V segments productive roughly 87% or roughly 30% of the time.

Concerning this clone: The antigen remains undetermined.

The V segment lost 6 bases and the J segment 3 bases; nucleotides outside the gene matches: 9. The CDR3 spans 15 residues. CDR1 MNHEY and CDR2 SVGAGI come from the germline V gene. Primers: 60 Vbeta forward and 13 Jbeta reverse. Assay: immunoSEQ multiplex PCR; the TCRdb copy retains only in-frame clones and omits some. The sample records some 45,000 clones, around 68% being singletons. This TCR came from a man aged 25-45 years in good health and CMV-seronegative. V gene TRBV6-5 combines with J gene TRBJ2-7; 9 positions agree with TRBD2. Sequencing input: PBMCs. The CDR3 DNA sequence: TGTGCCAGCAGCCTGGGGCTAGCGGGAAACTACGAGCAGTACTTC. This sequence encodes CASSLGLAGNYEQYF.